This T cell receptor (beta chain) stems from a study of vaccination effects on CD4 cells after COVID-19. Prior to sequencing, the ViraFEST assay stimulated PBMC with viral peptide pools, which expanded the antigen-specific CD4+ T cells. The culture ran for about 11 days, and then CD4+ T cells were isolated. PCR-confirmed SARS-CoV-2 infection occurred in the person between March and December 2020. The researchers cultured around 2 million PBMC per well with about 10 IU/ml IL-2 and roughly 9.1 ug/ml peptides. Half the medium was swapped for IL-2 medium on days 3 and 7. Regarding this clone: The antigen is unknown.

The germline V and J ends were trimmed by 6 bases and 0 bases, with 5 bases remaining between them. The CDR3 contains 12 residues. Looked up from germline, CDR1 is SEHNR and CDR2 is FQNEAQ (reference sequence). The method was immunoSEQ multiplex PCR; TCRdb's version includes in-frame clones alone and lacks a portion of them. Seen here are roughly 25,000 clones, 77% observed once, and the top ten hold 15% to 20%. The sequencing here drew on CD4+ T cells from PBMCs cultured with HCoV-NL63 spike peptides, taken before COVID-19 vaccination. The origin of this receptor is a human donor who had a prior SARS-CoV-2 infection. The chain is built from TRBV7-9 and TRBJ1-1; no clear D. The CDR3 here is CASSLLNTEAFF. Written as DNA, the CDR3 is TGTGCCAGCAGTCTCTTGAACACTGAAGCTTTCTTT.